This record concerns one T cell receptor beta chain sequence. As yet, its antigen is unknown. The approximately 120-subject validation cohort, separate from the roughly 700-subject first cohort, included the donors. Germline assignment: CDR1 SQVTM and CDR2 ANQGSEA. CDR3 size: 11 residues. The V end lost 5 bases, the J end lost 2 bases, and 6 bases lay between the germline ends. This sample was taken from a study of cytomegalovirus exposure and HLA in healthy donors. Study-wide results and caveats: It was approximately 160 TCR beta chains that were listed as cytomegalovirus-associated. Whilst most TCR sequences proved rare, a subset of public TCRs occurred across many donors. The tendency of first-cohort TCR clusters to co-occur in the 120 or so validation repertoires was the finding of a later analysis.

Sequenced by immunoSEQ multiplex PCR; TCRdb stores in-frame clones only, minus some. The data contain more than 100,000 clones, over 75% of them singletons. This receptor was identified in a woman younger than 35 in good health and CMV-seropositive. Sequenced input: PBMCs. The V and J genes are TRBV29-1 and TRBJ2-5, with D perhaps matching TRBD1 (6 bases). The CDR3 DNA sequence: TGCAGCGTTCAGGGGCAAGAGACCCAGTACTTC. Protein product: CSVQGQETQYF.